This passage covers 29 T cell receptor beta chains from one sample sequenced in a study of cytomegalovirus exposure and HLA in healthy donors. Method: immunoSEQ multiplex PCR; TCRdb's copy keeps in-frame clones and lacks some. In the table there are around 200,000 clones, about 80% of which are singletons. Material: PBMCs. These receptors were obtained from a woman under 30 in good health and CMV-seropositive.

The genes are TRBV25-1 and TRBJ1-1; no reliable D call. CDR1 and CDR2 (germline): MGHDK, SYGVNS. The CDR3 is 12 amino acids. Trimming left V 0 bases short and J 5 bases short, with 4 bases between. The CDR3 loop is CASSEYGTEAFF. CDR3 coding DNA: TGTGCCAGCAGTGAATACGGTACTGAAGCTTTCTTT. The variable domain in full, completed from reference TRBV25-1 and TRBJ1-1, reads EADIYQTPRYLVIGTGKKITLECSQTMGHDKMYWYQQDPGMELHLIHYSYGVNSTEKGDLSSESTVSRIRTEHFPLTLESARPSHTSQYLCASSEYGTEAFFGQGTRLTVV.

This chain joins TRBV27 and TRBJ2-7; 8 bases are a match to TRBD2. Germline V lookup: CDR1 MNHEY, CDR2 SMNVEV (reference sequence). The CDR3 is 16 amino acids. V was clipped by 7 bases and J by 6 bases; unmatched bases: 17. The CDR3 coding sequence is TGTGCCAGCACCCTAATCAACTCGGGGGGGCCAGGCGAGCAGTACTTC. It translates to CASTLINSGGPGEQYF.

This clone was picked up one time. This rearrangement joins TRBV7-9 to TRBJ2-2; TRBD2 is a possible D gene (6 bases). Trimming took 1 base from V and 4 from J, leaving 10 bases between them. The CDR3 is 15 residues long. CDR1 and CDR2 from the germline V gene are SEHNR and FQNEAQ (reference sequence). The CDR3: CASSLVGGGTGELFF. In DNA form, the CDR3 reads TGTGCCAGCAGCTTAGTCGGGGGTGGCACCGGGGAGCTGTTTTTT.

The chain is built from TRBV4-1 and TRBJ2-1, with 12 bases fitting TRBD1. V shed 4 bases, J shed 8 bases, and the junction held 12 bases outside the gene matches. The CDR3 sequence is 17 residues long. CDR1 and CDR2 from the germline V gene are MGHRA and YSYEKL. The CDR3 loop reads CASSRPEPGQGAYEQFF. CDR3 in DNA: TGCGCCAGCAGCCGACCGGAACCGGGACAGGGGGCCTATGAGCAGTTCTTC.

The rearrangement uses TRBV19 and TRBJ1-5; no clear D. The CDR3 runs 14 residues. Germline values: CDR1 LNHDA, CDR2 SQIVND (reference sequence). Trimming shortened V by 5 bases and J by 6 bases, and 14 bases separated the two germline ends. The CDR3 protein is CASSPPGGSQPQHF. CDR3 nucleotides: TGTGCCAGTAGTCCTCCCGGAGGGAGTCAGCCCCAGCATTTT.

The gene calls are TRBV11-2 and TRBJ2-2, with TRBD2 matching over 10 bases. The germline CDR1 and CDR2 sequences are SGHAT and FQNNGV. The CDR3 is 17 amino acids. V was clipped by 3 bases and J by 4 bases; unmatched bases: 8. CDR3 DNA sequence: TGTGCCAGCAGCTTCGAGCGGGGGGGACGTGGCACCGGGGAGCTGTTTTTT. It specifies CASSFERGGRGTGELFF.

The chain recombines TRBV4-1 with TRBJ1-5; D perhaps matches TRBD1 (5 bases). The ends were cut back, 0 bases at V and 2 bases at J, with 11 bases in the middle. The germline gives CDR1 MGHRA, CDR2 YSYEKL. This CDR3 contains 16 residues. The CDR3 DNA sequence: TGCGCCAGCAGCCAAGATTCAGGAGGGGGCAATCAGCCCCAGCATTTT. It translates to CASSQDSGGGNQPQHF.

This chain joins TRBV4-3 and TRBJ2-2; the match to TRBD1 covers 9 bases. Germline V CDR1 and CDR2: LGHNA, YSLEER. CDR3 length: 14 residues. The V segment lost 4 bases and the J segment 6 bases; nucleotides outside the gene matches: 3. This CDR3 is CASSPDRGPGELFF. The CDR3 DNA follows: TGCGCCAGCAGCCCGGACAGGGGACCCGGGGAGCTGTTTTTT.

The rearrangement links TRBV6-1 to TRBJ2-3, with D unclear. V was cut by 0 bases and J by 6 bases, with 13 bases left in between. Germline V CDR1 and CDR2: MNHNS, SASEGT. The CDR3 has 15 amino acids. For the CDR3, the DNA is TGTGCCAGCAGTGAAGCGCTTCGAGGTGGGGATACGCAGTATTTT. Translation: CASSEALRGGDTQYF.

V and J are TRBV29-1 and TRBJ2-1, with D perhaps TRBD1 (6 bases). V was pared by 3 bases and J by 6 bases, with 15 bases between. This CDR3 spans 14 amino acids. Germline assignment: CDR1 SQVTM and CDR2 ANQGSEA. CDR3 bases: TGCAGCGTTGATGGACTCGCAGGGGTCAATGAGCAGTTCTTC. Its translation is CSVDGLAGVNEQFF.

V is TRBV7-7 and J is TRBJ2-3; 7 nucleotides line up with TRBD2. Trimming cost V 0 bases and J 3 bases; bases outside gene matches: 0. Germline V lookup: CDR1 SSHAT, CDR2 FNYEAQ (reference sequence). CDR3 length: 14 amino acids. This CDR3 reads CASSLAGGTDTQYF. The CDR3 DNA is TGTGCCAGCAGCTTAGCGGGGGGGACAGATACGCAGTATTTT.

Written as DNA, the CDR3 is TGTGCCAGCAGCTTTGCGGGCGCGAGGGAAGAGACCCAGTACTTC. It yields the protein CASSFAGAREETQYF. The gene calls are TRBV5-4 and TRBJ2-5; tentatively, D is TRBD2 (5 bases). CDR1 and CDR2 (germline): SGHNT, YYREEE (reference sequence). The V gene lost 2 bases and the J gene lost 3 bases, with 14 bases spanning the gap. The CDR3 spans 15 residues.

J is TRBJ1-6 and V is TRBV6-1; no clear D gene. V was pared by 3 bases and J by 10 bases, with 10 bases between. The CDR3 loop spans 13 amino acids. From germline, CDR1 is MNHNS and CDR2 SASEGT. The CDR3 nucleotides are TGTGCCAGCAGTGACACAGATCGGTCACCCCTCCACTTT. Encoded protein: CASSDTDRSPLHF.

This clone was recorded a few times. The gene calls are TRBV9 and TRBJ1-4; D gene ambiguous. V was clipped by 0 bases and J by 5 bases, with 11 bases between them. The CDR3 length is 15 residues. CDR1 and CDR2 from the germline V gene are SGDLS and YYNGEE. The CDR3: CASSVGQVMNEKLFF. CDR3 in DNA: TGTGCCAGCAGCGTAGGGCAAGTAATGAATGAAAAACTGTTTTTT.

This sequence joins TRBV2 and TRBJ2-5; D possibly corresponds to TRBD2 (6 bases). Trimming took off 3 bases at V and 6 bases at J, with 17 bases between the two ends. The CDR3 has 15 residues. Germline assignment: CDR1 SNHLY and CDR2 FYNNEI. The CDR3 region has the DNA TGTGCCAGCAGTGAGGAGGGGACGGAACACAAGACCCAGTACTTC. This codes for CASSEEGTEHKTQYF.

The gene calls are TRBV12-5 and TRBJ2-1; D is unresolved. The V end was cut by 0 bases, the J end by 9 bases, with 12 bases between. The length of the CDR3 is 14 residues. CDR1 is LGHNT, CDR2 FRNRAP, per germline. The CDR3 DNA reads as TGTGCTAGTGGTTTGGTACCTTGGCCTGGTGAGCAGTTCTTC. It yields the protein CASGLVPWPGEQFF.

The V call is TRBV2, the J call TRBJ1-6, with a tentative D call TRBD1 (5 bases). The germline CDR1 and CDR2 sequences are SNHLY and FYNNEI. Between the trimmed V and J ends, which lost 4 bases and 6 bases, there was a span of 13 bases. The CDR3 consists of 15 residues. The CDR3 coding sequence is TGTGCCAGCAGTGGGGGGGGTATGAGTAATTCACCCCTCCACTTT. Protein sequence: CASSGGGMSNSPLHF.

The chain has TRBV5-4 and TRBJ2-2, with TRBD1 identical over 7 bases. CDR3 length: 16 residues. Germline values: CDR1 SGHNT, CDR2 YYREEE (reference sequence). V dropped 4 bases and J dropped 5; count of bases not matched to a gene: 11. DNA of the CDR3: TGTGCCAGCAGCGCATCGAGGGACAGTACGACCGGGGAGCTGTTTTTT. Its protein product is CASSASRDSTTGELFF.

This chain uses TRBV27 with TRBJ1-2, with D perhaps TRBD1 (6 bases). This CDR3 contains 11 residues. Germline CDR1 is MNHEY and CDR2 is SMNVEV (reference sequence). With 5 bases removed from V and 11 bases from J, the gap between germline ends came to 12 bases. CDR3 DNA: TGTGCCAGCAGTGATGGGGGCAGGTACACCTTC. It is translated as CASSDGGRYTF.

The genes are TRBV7-2 and TRBJ2-1; D might be TRBD2 (5 bases). The CDR3 has 15 amino acids. Germline-derived CDR1 and CDR2 are SGHTA and FQGNSA. Trimming cost V 7 bases and J 4 bases, with 17 bases left between them. CDR3 region: CASTPRASLYNEQFF. The CDR3 region has the DNA TGTGCCAGCACTCCCCGGGCTAGCCTATACAATGAGCAGTTCTTC.

The chain recombines TRBV10-3 with TRBJ1-1; weak D call: TRBD1 (6 bases). CDR3 length equals 16 residues. Germline values: CDR1 ENHRY, CDR2 SYGVKD. The V and J ends lost 8 bases and 3 bases respectively, with 22 bases between them. This CDR3 reads CAIGEGDIGIHTEAFF. CDR3 sequence (DNA): TGTGCCATCGGGGAGGGGGACATCGGGATCCACACTGAAGCTTTCTTT.

The chain carries TRBV2 and TRBJ2-7, with 9 positions matching TRBD1. The V and J ends lost 6 bases and 4 bases, in that order; junction bases with no gene match: 10. The CDR3 is 15 residues long. The germline gives CDR1 SNHLY, CDR2 FYNNEI. In DNA, the CDR3 is TGTGCCAGCAGGGCTGACAGGGGGAAGATGTACGAGCAGTACTTC. The encoded protein is CASRADRGKMYEQYF.

The CDR3 loop is CASSLALTGNDNSPLHF. The CDR3 DNA reads as TGCGCCAGCAGCTTGGCCCTTACAGGGAACGATAATTCACCCCTCCACTTT. This sequence joins TRBV5-1 and TRBJ1-6, with D perhaps matching TRBD1 (6 bases). Germline CDR1 SGHRS, CDR2 YFSETQ. The CDR3 has 17 residues. Trimming removed 0 bases at V and 5 bases at J, with 15 bases between.

V gene TRBV7-9 combines with J gene TRBJ1-4, with D unclear. V lost 2 bases to trimming and J lost 8 bases, with 9 bases between them. Germline CDR1 is SEHNR and CDR2 is FQNEAQ (reference sequence). This CDR3 is built from 13 residues. Here the CDR3 DNA reads TGTGCCAGCAGCTTATCCTACGGGGAAAAACTGTTTTTT. Protein sequence: CASSLSYGEKLFF.

The chain has TRBV5-8 and TRBJ1-6; 9 bases fit TRBD1. The germline gives CDR1 SGHTS, CDR2 YDEGEE. The CDR3 sequence is 14 residues long. J gave up 7 bases and V 4 bases, and 3 bases lay outside the gene matches. The CDR3 nucleotides are TGTGCCAGCAGCCATGGACAGGGGAATTCACCCCTCCACTTT. Translating it yields CASSHGQGNSPLHF.

V and J are TRBV25-1 and TRBJ2-7, with D possibly being TRBD2 (6 bases). The CDR3 totals 15 residues. V lost 5 bases to trimming and J lost 5 bases, with 19 bases between them. Germline assignment: CDR1 MGHDK and CDR2 SYGVNS. DNA of the CDR3: TGTGCCAGCAGTCCCCCAATTGGGCGGGGTCACGAGCAGTACTTC. Protein: CASSPPIGRGHEQYF.

V usage is TRBV9 and J usage is TRBJ1-6; 11 bases align to TRBD1. The CDR3 runs to 16 residues. V lost 4 bases, J lost 9 bases, and 9 bases stayed unmatched. Germline CDR1 SGDLS, CDR2 YYNGEE. The CDR3 is CASSPDRTGGGSPLHF. In nucleotides, the CDR3 is TGTGCCAGCAGCCCTGATCGGACAGGGGGCGGTTCACCCCTCCACTTT.

The chain recombines TRBV6-6 with TRBJ1-2; TRBD1 agrees at 8 bases. Per germline, CDR1 MNHNY and CDR2 SVGAGI (reference sequence). V was clipped by 7 bases and J by 4 bases; unmatched bases: 14. This CDR3 comprises 16 residues. CDR3 DNA: TGTGCCAGCACCAAGCGACAAGGGACAGGAGGCTATGGCTACACCTTC. This translates into CASTKRQGTGGYGYTF.

The chain uses TRBV11-3 and TRBJ2-5; the match to TRBD2 covers 14 bases. This CDR3 is 15 amino acids long. Germline trimming cut 4 bases from V and 4 bases from J; bases unmatched to any gene: 2. Germline assignment: CDR1 SGHNT and CDR2 YENEEA. In DNA, the CDR3 is TGTGCCAGCAGCTACGGACTAGCGGGGGGAGAGACCCAGTACTTC. Translated, it gives CASSYGLAGGETQYF.